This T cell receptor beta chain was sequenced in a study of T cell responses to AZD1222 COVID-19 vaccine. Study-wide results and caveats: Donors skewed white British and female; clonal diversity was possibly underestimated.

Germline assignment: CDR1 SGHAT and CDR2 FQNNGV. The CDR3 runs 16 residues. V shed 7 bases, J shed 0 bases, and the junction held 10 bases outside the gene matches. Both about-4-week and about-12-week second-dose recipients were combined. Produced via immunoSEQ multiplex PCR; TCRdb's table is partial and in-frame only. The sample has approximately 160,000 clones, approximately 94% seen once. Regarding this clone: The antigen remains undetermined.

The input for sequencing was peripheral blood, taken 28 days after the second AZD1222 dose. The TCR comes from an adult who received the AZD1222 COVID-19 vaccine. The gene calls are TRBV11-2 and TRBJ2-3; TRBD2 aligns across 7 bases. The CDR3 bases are TGTGCCAGCAAACGAGACGGCGGGAGTAGCACAGATACGCAGTATTTT. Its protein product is CASKRDGGSSTDTQYF.